The following is a T cell receptor beta chain sequence with its context. The data originate from a study of blood T cell repertoires in COVID-19. Study summary: Whether acute or convalescent, the COVID-19 samples came from the United States, Italy and Spain. The cDNA or gDNA used as material had been derived from T cells, B-cell-depleted T cells, or PBMCs.

Original processing methods: Counts of nucleated cells, estimated from reference gene primer amplification, were obtained. TCRdb's table, derived via immunoSEQ multiplex PCR, lists solely in-frame clones and lacks some. That table is the source of V, J and clone size, and D and trimming were worked out from the DNA. In the table there are approximately 60,000 clones, roughly 80% of which are singletons. Germline V gene sequence: CDR1 SGHTS, CDR2 YDEGEE. The CDR3 totals 13 residues. Trimming took off 4 bases at V and 8 bases at J, with 15 bases between the two ends. The origin of this receptor is a woman aged 80 or over with active or convalescent COVID-19. This sequence joins TRBV5-8 and TRBJ1-2, with no clear D. Material for sequencing was peripheral blood. The CDR3 nucleotides read TGTGCCAGCAGCCCACCAACATCGTACGGCTACACCTTC. Amino acid sequence: CASSPPTSYGYTF.